The present entry profiles one T cell receptor beta chain with its context. Its antigen remains unknown. This sample was included in a study of cytomegalovirus exposure and HLA in healthy donors. Healthy people donating bone marrow made up the donors. A multiplex PCR was run with 60 Vbeta primers and 13 Jbeta primers. Here immunoSEQ multiplex PCR was the method, and the copy in TCRdb shows in-frame clones only, minus some. Among around 100,000 clones listed, roughly 83% were seen once. Findings of the study overall: Most TCR beta V segments were productive about 87% or about 30% of the time in an earlier analysis. CMV serostatus stood as the only immune exposure information on hand.

Between the trimmed V and J ends, which lost 0 bases and 0 bases, there was a span of 9 bases. The germline V gene has CDR1 SGHRS and CDR2 YFSETQ. The CDR3 sequence is 15 residues long. The genes are TRBV5-1 and TRBJ1-1; D possibly corresponds to TRBD1 (5 bases). Sequencing was done on a sample of PBMCs. This TCR was recovered from a man aged 18-30 years in good health and CMV-seronegative. CDR3 residues: CASSLADSMNTEAFF. The CDR3 nucleotides read TGCGCCAGCAGCTTGGCCGACAGCATGAACACTGAAGCTTTCTTT.